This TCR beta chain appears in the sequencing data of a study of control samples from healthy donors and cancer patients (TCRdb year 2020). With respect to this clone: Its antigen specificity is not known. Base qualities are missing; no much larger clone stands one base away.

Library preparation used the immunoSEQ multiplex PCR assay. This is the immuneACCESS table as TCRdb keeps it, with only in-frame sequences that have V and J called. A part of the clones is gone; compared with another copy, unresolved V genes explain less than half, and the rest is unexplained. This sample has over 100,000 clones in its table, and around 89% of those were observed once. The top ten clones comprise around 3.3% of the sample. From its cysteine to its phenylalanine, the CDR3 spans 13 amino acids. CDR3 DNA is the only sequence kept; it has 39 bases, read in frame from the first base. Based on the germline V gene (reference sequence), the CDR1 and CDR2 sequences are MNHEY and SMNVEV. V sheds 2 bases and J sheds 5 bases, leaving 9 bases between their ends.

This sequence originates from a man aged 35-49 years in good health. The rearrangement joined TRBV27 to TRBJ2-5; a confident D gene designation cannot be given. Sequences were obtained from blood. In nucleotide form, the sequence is TGTGCCAGCAGTTTAAAGGTTTGGGAGACCCAGTACTTC. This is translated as CASSLKVWETQYF.